The present entry profiles one TCR beta chain with its context. This receptor's antigen is unknown. Base qualities are missing; no much larger clone stands one base away. This record comes from a study of vaccination and CD4 T cells after COVID-19 (dated by TCRdb to between 2021 and 2024). Some background on the complete study: The convalescent cohort comprised six males and four females, including two Hispanic individuals, seven Caucasians, two Asians and one multiracial person. Two doses of either the Pfizer-BioNTech BNT162b2 vaccine (n=8) or the Moderna mRNA-1273 vaccine (n=2) were administered to participants. Post-COVID blood samples were collected from convalescent patients a median of roughly 100 days after diagnosis, with a range of about 35 to 180 days. Post-vaccine blood samples were obtained a median of approximately 74 days after the second vaccine dose, with a range of roughly 14 to 241 days. The cultures were stimulated with overlapping spike peptide pools from SARS-CoV-2 and from the common cold coronaviruses HCoV-NL63, HCoV-OC43 and HCoV-229E. Control cultures used a CEFX viral epitope pool as positive control, an HIV-1 Nef peptide pool as negative control, or no peptide. In some eleven COVID-19 convalescent patients and several infection-naive healthy vaccine recipients, researchers compared the spike-specific CD4+ TCR repertoire from before mRNA vaccination with the repertoire from after. An earlier paper using these donors assessed, at the TCR clonotype level, memory CD4+ T cell crossreactivity between SARS-CoV-2 and common cold coronavirus spike proteins. Study-level results and caveats: In convalescent patients, nearly all vaccine-specific clones (304 of 307) were found to be mono-reactive for SARS-CoV-2 spike rather than cross-reactive with common cold coronaviruses. An increase in the median number of SARS-CoV-2-reactive clonotypes from around 20 after infection to roughly 39 after vaccination was observed, but the change was not found to be significant. Relatively few convalescent patients were included in the study, and early timepoints after natural infection were not analyzed. In convalescent patients, a median roughly 85% of post-vaccine SARS-CoV-2-reactive clones were detected only after vaccination, suggesting vaccine-specific priming.

Interpreted using the paper, the treatment or condition label stands for: roughly 10-day PBMC culture with coronavirus spike peptide pools or control peptides (ViraFEST assay). CD4+ T cells from unexposed donors were collected before the COVID-19 pandemic (2011-2018). The study used the ViraFEST assay, which expanded antigen-specific T cells with peptide pools and then identified expanded clonotypes by TCR sequencing. Each well held around 1.9 million PBMCs cultured with 9 to 10 ug/ml peptide pools in IMDM containing approximately 5% human AB serum and roughly 10 IU/ml IL-2. Half of the culture medium was replaced with fresh IL-2-containing medium on days 3 and 7. After 10 days of culture, CD4+ T cells were isolated by negative selection using the EasySep CD4+ T cell isolation kit. As cell numbers permitted, CD4+ T cells from unexposed donors were tested for reactivity to SARS-CoV-2 S and N and to four common cold coronavirus spike pools. Ficoll-Paque Plus gradient centrifugation was used to isolate PBMCs from whole blood, and the isolated PBMCs were then either used fresh or cryopreserved at -140C. Culture conditions were generally each tested in triplicate wells. Leukapheresis product for the unexposed donors was bought commercially.

A distance of 20 bases separates the germline ends of V and J, which lose 4 bases and 5 bases respectively. The CDR3 runs 16 amino acids, cysteine and phenylalanine included. Only CDR3 DNA is held: 48 bases, read in frame from base 1. CDR1 and CDR2, looked up from the germline V gene (reference sequence), are LNHDA and SQIVND. The method behind the library was PCR. TCR sequencing of DNA from cultured CD4+ T cells used the Oncomine TCR Beta short-read assay at the Johns Hopkins FTIC core. Genomic DNA was extracted from the cultured CD4+ T cells with the QIAamp micro DNA kit. Oncomine TCR Beta libraries from cultured CD4+ T cells were pooled with unique dual indexes and sequenced on an Illumina iSeq 100. As for the authors' bioinformatics: Non-productive sequences were removed, and CDR3s that did not start with C, did not end with F or W, or were shorter than 7 amino acids were discarded. Antigen-specific clonotypes were identified using the MANAFEST web application through comparison of peptide-stimulated wells with reference and other culture wells. An FDR below 0.05, an odds ratio above 5, and a productive frequency above 0.1% in at least two of three replicate wells were required for clones to be considered positive. Cross-reactive clonotypes were defined as significantly expanded in both SARS-CoV-2 spike wells and at least one common cold coronavirus spike condition. CDR3 homology was assessed with Levenshtein distances (stringdist) and unrooted phylogenetic trees (ape) in R version 3.6.1. The public reads were quality trimmed at Q25 with fastp and then assembled into clones with MiXCR by TCRdb, keeping productive beta chains. One record per CDR3 amino acid sequence lists the most common genes and DNA. The V and J calls were determined by TCRdb, not by the authors. Recorded for this sample are 8,500 to 9,500 distinct CDR3 sequences; roughly a third of them occurred a single time. The ten largest clonotypes hold roughly a fifth of the sample.

Sequences were obtained from CD4+ T cells from blood, cultured in vitro. The chain was built from TRBV19 and TRBJ1-1; the D segment could be TRBD1, given 5 matching bases. The receptor was isolated from a human donor in good health. This receptor carries the CDR3 CASSNPPGQDRTEAFF. The nucleotide sequence reads TGTGCCAGTAGTAATCCCCCAGGGCAGGATAGGACTGAAGCTTTCTTT.